The next 4 T cell receptor beta chains were all read from a single sample in a study of naive and memory T cell subsets. The treatment was: skin biopsy from PPD injection site in Mantoux-positive individual. The library had UMIs added by 3' ligation of an oligonucleotide to TCR cDNA. The SP2 primer and nested alpha and beta constant region primers amplified ligated cDNA in four rounds. One entry per CDR3 protein results from TCRdb running MiXCR on the UMI-ligation and nested PCR reads. The sample lists about 14,000 distinct CDR3 sequences, more than 4% occurring once. Here the sequenced sample was skin, taken from a tuberculin skin test site. The receptors here all came from an adult in good health.

A few counts support this clonotype. The chain joins TRBV2 to TRBJ1-1, with D uncertain. The V and J ends lost 4 bases and 10 bases respectively, with 13 bases between them. This CDR3 region has 12 residues. The V gene's germline CDR1 is SNHLY and CDR2 FYNNEI. CDR3 DNA sequence: TGTGCCAGCAGTGTTGCCATCGCGGGAGCTTTCTTT. As protein: CASSVAIAGAFF. Combining the CDR3 with reference TRBV2 and TRBJ1-1 gives the whole variable domain EPEVTQTPSHQVTQMGQEVILRCVPISNHLYFYWYRQILGQKVEFLVSFYNNEISEKSEIFDDQFSVERPDGSNFTLKIRSTKLEDSAMYFCASSVAIAGAFFGQGTRLTVV.

In this sample, this clonotype turned up many times. The chain couples TRBV27 to TRBJ2-2; possible D gene TRBD2, 6 bases. The V end lost 10 bases, the J end lost 3 bases, and 15 bases lay between the germline ends. This CDR3 spans 14 amino acids. Germline V gene data show CDR1 as MNHEY and CDR2 as SMNVEV (reference sequence). CDR3 nucleotides: TGTGCCACCCAGCGGAGGGAGTACACCGGGGAGCTGTTTTTT. Translating gives CATQRREYTGELFF.

This clonotype turned up a few times. The V gene is TRBV19, the J gene TRBJ1-5, with a possible D match to TRBD1 (6 bases). This CDR3 has 16 residues. V gave up 7 bases and J gave up 3 bases, with 19 bases separating them. Germline V CDR1 and CDR2: LNHDA, SQIVND (reference sequence). Written as DNA, the CDR3 is TGTGCCAGTAACCAACGCAACAGGGTCCTCAATCAGCCCCAGCATTTT. Translated: CASNQRNRVLNQPQHF.

This clonotype was seen many times. The chain combines TRBV10-3 with TRBJ2-4; D ambiguous. Germline V CDR1 and CDR2: ENHRY, SYGVKD. V shed 4 bases and J shed 2 bases, with 15 bases lying between them. The CDR3 is 16 amino acids. CDR3 sequence (DNA): TGTGCCATCAGTGCCACACGGAGATGGTCCAAAAACATTCAGTACTTC. Translating it yields CAISATRRWSKNIQYF.